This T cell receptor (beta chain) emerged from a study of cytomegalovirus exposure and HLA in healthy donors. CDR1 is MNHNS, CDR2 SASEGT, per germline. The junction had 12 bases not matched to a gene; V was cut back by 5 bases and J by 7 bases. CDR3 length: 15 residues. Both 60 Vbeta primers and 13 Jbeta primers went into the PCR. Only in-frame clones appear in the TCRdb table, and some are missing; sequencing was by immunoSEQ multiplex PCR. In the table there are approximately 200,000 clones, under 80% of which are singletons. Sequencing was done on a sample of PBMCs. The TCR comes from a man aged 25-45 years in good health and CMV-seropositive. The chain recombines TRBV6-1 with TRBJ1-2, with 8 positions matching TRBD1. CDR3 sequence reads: CASSFLGQGGAGYTF. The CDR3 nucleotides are TGTGCCAGCAGTTTCCTAGGACAGGGAGGCGCTGGCTACACCTTC.